The present entry profiles one T cell receptor (beta chain) with its context. Its antigen is not known. This sample is part of a study of cytomegalovirus exposure and HLA in healthy donors. Study-level findings and limits: Rarity held for most TCR sequences, but there were some public TCRs that occurred in many donors.

Looked up from germline, CDR1 is MNHEY and CDR2 is SVGAGI. Deletions cut 7 bases from V and 0 bases from J, with 10 bases between. The CDR3 is made up of 14 amino acids. Generated by immunoSEQ multiplex PCR, the TCRdb table keeps only in-frame clones and is missing some. The data contain 140,000 or so clones, around 89% of them singletons. The chain combines TRBV6-5 with TRBJ1-3, with a tentative D call TRBD1 (6 bases). This clonotype was obtained from a woman in her 30s in good health and CMV-seropositive. The sequencing input was PBMCs. CDR3 DNA sequence: TGTGCCAGCAAGGGGGGGAGCTCTGGAAACACCATATATTTT. Amino acid sequence: CASKGGSSGNTIYF.